One and the same sample provided the 27 T cell receptor beta chains below, sequenced in a study of T-cell memory formation after mild COVID-19. TCRdb ran MiXCR on the 5' RACE reads and lists one entry per CDR3 protein. In the table there are about 140,000 distinct CDR3 sequences, about 14% of which are singletons. Sequencing was carried out using PBMCs or a T cell subset sorted from them (not recorded which). The receptors originated from an adult woman who had mild COVID-19 (a few samples of this study predate the infection). Cell type and time point are not known.

This CDR3 is CASGWQGGEKLFF. DNA of the CDR3: TGTGCCAGCGGATGGCAGGGGGGGGAAAAACTGTTTTTT. The rearrangement uses TRBV12-3 or TRBV12-4 and TRBJ1-4; TRBD1 matches at 7 bases. The CDR3 length is 13 residues. V lost 8 bases, J lost 8 bases, and 8 bases stayed unmatched.

This clonotype was counted at least ten times. The chain links TRBV12-3 or TRBV12-4 to TRBJ2-7, with TRBD2 matching over 9 bases. The CDR3 loop spans 16 amino acids. The J segment lost 2 bases and the V segment lost 4 bases, leaving 9 bases of the junction unmatched. CDR3 nucleotides: TGTGCCAGCAGTTCTCAAAAGCGGGGGGCTCCCTACGAGCAGTACTTC. Protein: CASSSQKRGAPYEQYF.

This clonotype occurred a few times. Written as DNA, the CDR3 is TGTGCCAGCAGCTTAACGGCAGGGAGCACTGAAGCTTTCTTT. The encoded protein is CASSLTAGSTEAFF. The chain carries TRBV7-2 and TRBJ1-1; the D gene is possibly TRBD1 (5 bases). This CDR3 has 14 residues. The V and J ends lost 2 bases and 4 bases respectively, with 11 bases between them. The germline gives CDR1 SGHTA, CDR2 FQGNSA.

This clonotype was found a few times. This chain joins TRBV12-3 or TRBV12-4 and TRBJ2-7; 7 nucleotides match TRBD1. J gave up 6 bases and V 3 bases, and 11 bases lay outside the gene matches. CDR3 length: 15 amino acids. CDR3 in DNA: TGTGCCAGCAGTTTCGGCCCCAGGGGGTGTTGCGAGCAGTACTTC. Encoded protein: CASSFGPRGCCEQYF.

This clonotype was seen a handful of times. This rearrangement joins TRBV28 to TRBJ1-1; TRBD1 is a possible D gene (6 bases). The V gene's germline CDR1 is MDHEN and CDR2 SYDVKM. CDR3 length: 11 amino acids. V lost 11 bases and J lost 4, with 11 bases in between. The CDR3 here is CASTGPTEAFF. In nucleotides, the CDR3 is TGTGCCTCTACAGGGCCCACTGAAGCTTTCTTT.

This chain links TRBV5-1 with TRBJ2-5; 12 nucleotides line up with TRBD2. CDR1 SGHRS and CDR2 YFSETQ come from the germline V gene. The CDR3 totals 19 residues. V lost 0 bases and J lost 2; bases outside the gene matches: 11. The CDR3 DNA reads as TGCGCCAGCAGCTTGGGACTAGCGGGAGTCGTTAGTAGGCAAGAGACCCAGTACTTC. This encodes CASSLGLAGVVSRQETQYF.

In its sample, this clonotype was seen a few times. J is TRBJ1-1 and V is TRBV7-2; TRBD1 matches at 7 bases. The CDR3 length is 13 residues. The J segment lost 8 bases and the V segment lost 5 bases, leaving 8 bases of the junction unmatched. Germline CDR1 reads SGHTA; CDR2 reads FQGNSA. The CDR3 here is CASSPDRVQEAFF. The CDR3 nucleotides read TGTGCCAGCAGCCCCGACAGGGTGCAGGAAGCTTTCTTT.

This chain links TRBV12-3 or TRBV12-4 with TRBJ2-2; D not certain. The CDR3 has 11 amino acids. V was clipped by 5 bases and J by 7 bases, with 5 bases between them. The CDR3 DNA reads as TGTGCCAGCAGTCGGATCGGGGAGCTGTTTTTT. It codes for CASSRIGELFF.

This clonotype has more than one count but fewer than ten. The rearrangement joins TRBV6-6 to TRBJ1-1; 7 bases agree with TRBD1. Germline V gene sequence: CDR1 MNHNY, CDR2 SVGAGI (reference sequence). This CDR3 has 15 amino acids. After removal of 8 bases from V and 0 bases from J, the junction contained 9 bases not matched to a gene. CDR3 DNA sequence: TGTGCCAGCTCCCGGGACAGCACGATGAACACTGAAGCTTTCTTT. Translated, it gives CASSRDSTMNTEAFF.

This clonotype was seen only a few times. The rearrangement joins TRBV5-1 to TRBJ2-7; 10 nucleotides agree with TRBD1. The CDR3 consists of 14 residues. V was clipped by 4 bases and J by 5 bases; unmatched bases: 6. Germline V gives CDR1 SGHRS, CDR2 YFSETQ. CDR3 sequence reads: CASSLGTGVDEQYF. DNA of the CDR3: TGCGCCAGCAGCCTCGGGACAGGGGTGGACGAGCAGTACTTC.

This clonotype showed up just a few times. The chain carries TRBV5-1 and TRBJ1-6; 7 nucleotides match TRBD1. Germline CDR1 is SGHRS and CDR2 is YFSETQ. J gave up 8 bases and V 4 bases, and 6 bases lay outside the gene matches. The length of the CDR3 is 14 residues. CDR3 sequence reads: CASSRDREDSPLHF. The CDR3 nucleotides read TGCGCCAGCAGCCGCGACAGGGAGGATTCACCCCTCCACTTT.

This clonotype was recorded a few times. The V call is TRBV5-4, the J call TRBJ2-5; D is unresolved. Germline V CDR1 and CDR2: SGHNT, YYREEE (reference sequence). The length of the CDR3 is 13 residues. V was clipped by 7 bases and J by 1 base, with 11 bases between them. CDR3 nucleotides: TGTGCCAGCCGAAGAAGCTTCCAAGAGACCCAGTACTTC. It codes for CASRRSFQETQYF.

A few counts support this clonotype. The chain couples TRBV9 to TRBJ2-1; D is possibly TRBD2 (6 bases). Trimming stripped 0 bases from V and 4 bases from J, with 23 bases between. Germline CDR1 reads SGDLS; CDR2 reads YYNGEE. The CDR3 covers 19 residues. CDR3 DNA: TGTGCCAGCAGCGTAGGGGGAATTACGACTAGTTTTACTTACAATGAGCAGTTCTTC. Amino acids: CASSVGGITTSFTYNEQFF.

This clonotype was counted a few times. The chain joins TRBV27 to TRBJ1-5; D unresolved. The CDR3 spans 13 residues. Per the germline V gene, CDR1 is MNHEY and CDR2 is SMNVEV (reference sequence). V lost 5 bases and J lost 4, with 9 bases in between. The CDR3: CASSATSNQPQHF. CDR3 DNA sequence: TGTGCCAGCAGTGCGACGAGTAATCAGCCCCAGCATTTT.

In its sample, this clonotype was seen many times. The chain has TRBV7-9 and TRBJ2-2, with a tentative D call TRBD1 (5 bases). Deletions cut 8 bases from V and 0 bases from J, with 10 bases between. The CDR3 contains 14 residues. The germline CDR1 and CDR2 sequences are SEHNR and FQNEAQ (reference sequence). CDR3 bases: TGTGCCAGCGGCCGGACAACGAACACCGGGGAGCTGTTTTTT. It codes for CASGRTTNTGELFF.

The J gene is TRBJ2-7, the V gene TRBV5-1, with D perhaps TRBD1 (5 bases). CDR3 length: 12 amino acids. Germline V CDR1 and CDR2: SGHRS, YFSETQ. V lost 2 bases and J lost 5, with 8 bases in between. CDR3 coding DNA: TGCGCCAGCAGCTTCGACAGCGACGAGCAGTACTTC. Translated: CASSFDSDEQYF.

CDR3 loop: CASSITTEAYEQYF. The CDR3 nucleotides read TGTGCCAGTAGTATAACTACAGAAGCCTACGAGCAGTACTTC. The chain recombines TRBV19 with TRBJ2-7; D gene unclear. V shed 2 bases and J shed 2 bases, with 10 bases lying between them. Germline V gene lookup returns CDR1 LNHDA and CDR2 SQIVND (reference sequence). This CDR3 has 14 residues.

V is TRBV7-3 and J is TRBJ2-1; D perhaps matches TRBD1 (6 bases). From germline, CDR1 is SGHTA and CDR2 FQGTGA. V was trimmed by 0 bases and J by 1 base, leaving 10 bases between them. The CDR3 length is 16 residues. In DNA, the CDR3 is TGTGCCAGCAGCTTAACCTGGGGGCCGTCCTACAATGAGCAGTTCTTC. The encoded protein is CASSLTWGPSYNEQFF.

The chain links TRBV12-3 or TRBV12-4 to TRBJ2-1, with D perhaps assigned TRBD1 or TRBD2 (5 bases each). The CDR3 contains 12 residues. V was pared by 3 bases and J by 8 bases, with 8 bases between. CDR3 region: CASSFRDHEQFF. The DNA for the CDR3 is TGTGCCAGCAGTTTCCGGGACCATGAGCAGTTCTTC.

The chain employs TRBV7-9 and TRBJ1-5; D may be TRBD1 (6 bases). The CDR3 sequence is 14 residues long. The germline V gene encodes CDR1 SEHNR and CDR2 FQNEAQ (reference sequence). V lost 0 bases, J lost 5 bases, and 8 bases lay in between. The CDR3 spells CASSLAPGDQPQHF. Here the CDR3 DNA reads TGTGCCAGCAGCTTAGCTCCAGGGGATCAGCCCCAGCATTTT.

This clonotype was picked up a small number of times. The chain employs TRBV7-2 and TRBJ2-7, with D possibly being TRBD2 (5 bases). V was cut by 5 bases and J by 5 bases, with 16 bases left in between. The CDR3 sequence is 14 residues long. CDR1 and CDR2 (germline): SGHTA, FQGNSA. The chain's CDR3 is CASSLGIPNHEQYF. In DNA form, the CDR3 reads TGTGCCAGCAGCCTCGGGATTCCAAACCACGAGCAGTACTTC.

This clonotype was recorded many times. The CDR3 reads CATRRGGLAGVGNEQFF. CDR3 nucleotide sequence: TGTGCCACCAGACGGGGGGGACTAGCGGGAGTTGGCAATGAGCAGTTCTTC. V usage is TRBV15 and J usage is TRBJ2-1, with 14 bases matching TRBD2. The CDR3 length is 17 residues. The germline gives CDR1 LNHNV, CDR2 YYDKDF (reference sequence). J gave up 6 bases and V 6 bases, and 10 bases lay outside the gene matches.

This clonotype occurred many times. The chain couples TRBV7-6 to TRBJ2-1, with a possible D match to TRBD2 (6 bases). Germline V gene lookup returns CDR1 SGHVS and CDR2 FNYEAQ. Trimming took 5 bases from V and 7 from J, leaving 15 bases between them. CDR3 length equals 14 residues. The CDR3 loop is CASSPLKDYNEQFF. In DNA form, the CDR3 reads TGTGCCAGCAGCCCCCTAAAGGACTATAATGAGCAGTTCTTC.

This clonotype was recorded a few times. This rearrangement joins TRBV7-9 to TRBJ2-1; unclear D gene. V lost 6 bases and J 6 bases, leaving 12 bases between the germline ends. The V gene's germline CDR1 is SEHNR and CDR2 FQNEAQ (reference sequence). The CDR3 has 13 amino acids. This chain's CDR3 is CASRPPTPNEQFF. The CDR3 DNA reads TGTGCCAGCAGACCCCCGACCCCCAATGAGCAGTTCTTC.

This clonotype was detected only a few times. The chain joins TRBV6-5 to TRBJ1-5, with D tentatively TRBD1 (6 bases). Germline V lookup: CDR1 MNHEY, CDR2 SVGAGI. CDR3 length: 13 amino acids. Trimming stripped 5 bases from V and 7 bases from J, with 12 bases between. The chain's CDR3 is CASSMGQGQPQHF. The CDR3 DNA sequence: TGTGCCAGCAGTATGGGCCAGGGGCAGCCCCAGCATTTT.

In its sample, this clonotype was seen a few times. The chain uses TRBV14 and TRBJ2-1; 11 bases fit TRBD2. Germline CDR1 and CDR2: SGHDN and FVKESK. The CDR3 consists of 16 residues. With V trimmed by 7 bases and J by 4 bases, 9 bases remained unmatched. CDR3 region: CASMGRLAGSYNEQFF. DNA for the CDR3: TGTGCCAGCATGGGAAGACTAGCGGGAAGTTACAATGAGCAGTTCTTC.

This clonotype was observed a few times. The V call is TRBV7-3, the J call TRBJ2-3; D is uncertain. The ends were cut back, 0 bases at V and 5 bases at J, with 12 bases in the middle. Germline-derived CDR1 and CDR2 are SGHTA and FQGTGA. The CDR3 length is 15 residues. In DNA form, the CDR3 reads TGTGCCAGCAGCTTAACCCGCCGGAATGTAGATACGCAGTATTTT. This codes for CASSLTRRNVDTQYF. The full variable domain, in which reference TRBV7-3 and TRBJ2-3 provide the parts outside the CDR3, is GAGVSQTPSNKVTEKGKYVELRCDPISGHTALYWYRQSLGQGPEFLIYFQGTGAADDSGLPNDRFFAVRPEGSVSTLKIQRTERGDSAVYLCASSLTRRNVDTQYFGPGTRLTVL.